This record concerns one T cell receptor beta chain sequence. Its antigen remains unidentified. No quality values exist for individual bases; no much larger clone is one base distant. Preparation of the library involved 5' RACE. TCRdb records NextSeq 500 as the sequencer. In the TCR library protocol, a unique molecular identifier was attached to each TCR cDNA molecule so that PCR and sequencing errors could be corrected. In the original analysis: TCR identification, UMI-based error correction and CDR3 extraction were performed with Decombinator tools. TCRs above a frequency of 2 per 1,000, corresponding to the top 1% of the tumor frequency distribution, were defined as expanded. Renyi diversity was calculated using the R vegan package after each repertoire was subsampled 100 times to 5,000 TCRs. CDR3 similarity networks were built from amino acid triplet string-kernel similarity, connecting CDR3s with pairwise similarity above 0.82. Starting from the raw public reads, TCRdb applied fastp trimming at Q25, assembled clones with MiXCR and retained in-frame beta chains. For every CDR3 protein sequence, its rows merge into one entry that carries the most common genes and DNA. The V and J calls, along with clone size, are taken from TCRdb and not from the paper's own processing. Within this sample are approximately 27,000 distinct CDR3 sequences, with roughly 6% of them counted one time only. Clones ranked in the top ten supply under 25% of the sample.

Trimming removed 7 bases from V and 0 bases from J, leaving 12 bases between the germline ends. CDR1 and CDR2, looked up from the germline V gene, are SNHLY and FYNNEI. Including cysteine and phenylalanine, the CDR3 has 14 amino acids. Only the CDR3 DNA is retained, 42 bases long and in frame from the first base. The source of the sample is a study of spatial heterogeneity in lung cancer (dated by TCRdb to the late 2010s). For the study in its entirety: Samples were obtained from 65 to 90 patients with early-stage, untreated non-small cell lung cancer from the lung TRACERx cohort. Follow-up PBMC samples were sequenced whenever the samples were available, and the median time to follow-up was approximately 2 years after resection. Beta-chain transcripts were consistently detected in greater numbers than alpha-chain transcripts, which likely reflected higher beta-chain transcript abundance. In the raw uncorrected reads, each unique combination of TCR and UMI appeared more than ten times on average. The study quantitatively compared TCR alpha and beta repertoires across multiple tumor regions, matched nontumor lung and blood in non-small cell lung cancer. TCR repertoire features were related to nonsynonymous mutation counts determined by whole-exome sequencing of tumor tissue. At surgery, both alpha and beta chains were TCR-sequenced in more than 200 tumor regions, fewer than 85 matched nontumor lung samples and a few dozen PBMC samples. What the study reported, not specific to this receptor: Ubiquitous expanded tumor TCRs were found in blood more often at tumor resection than at routine follow-up. Only 15 or so patients were included in the comparisons of baseline and follow-up blood repertoires. Additional single-cell paired TCR alpha and beta sequencing was considered necessary to confirm, at a functional level, the hypothesis that regional TCRs recognize regional mutations.

According to the study, the label for this sample's time point signals: blood at routine non-recurrence follow-up after resection. For TCR sequencing, whole RNA was extracted from tumor and nontumor lung tissue, or from cryopreserved PBMC samples, and no cell sorting was done. A patient was chosen for TCR sequencing only when enough RNA was available from at least two tumor regions. The sequencing here drew on PBMCs, taken at follow-up. The source of this sequence is a male donor with early-stage non-small cell lung cancer. Recombination connected TRBV2 to TRBJ1-1; no D gene call is confident. The CDR3 here reads CASNKRQVNTEAFF. The DNA is as follows: TGTGCCAGCAACAAGAGGCAGGTGAACACTGAAGCTTTCTTT.